Each of the 5 T cell receptor beta chains below was sequenced from the same sample in a study of CD8+ T cells in alopecia areata. RNA was isolated and reverse transcribed to cDNA, the sequencing template. Method: immunoSEQ multiplex PCR; TCRdb's copy keeps in-frame clones and lacks some. This sample has approximately 59,000 clones, with 45% to 55% found just once. The specimen was CD8+ T cells sorted from blood, collected at week 0. The source of these receptors is a human donor with alopecia areata.

The genes are TRBV30 and TRBJ2-2; D unclear. V lost 5 bases to trimming and J lost 5 bases, with 6 bases between them. Per germline, CDR1 GTSNPN and CDR2 SVGIG (reference sequence). CDR3 size: 11 residues. CDR3 region: CAWPRTGELFF. In nucleotides, the CDR3 is TGTGCCTGGCCCAGGACCGGGGAGCTGTTTTTT.

This chain links TRBV4-3 with TRBJ2-7; D perhaps matches TRBD2 (6 bases). The CDR3 loop spans 14 amino acids. V shed 4 bases and J shed 0 bases, with 10 bases lying between them. Germline CDR1 is LGHNA and CDR2 is YSLEER. CDR3 residues: CASSPAGSSYEQYF. The CDR3, as DNA: TGCGCCAGCAGCCCCGCGGGAAGCTCCTACGAGCAGTACTTC.

V usage is TRBV4-3 and J usage is TRBJ2-4, with 7 bases identical to TRBD1. Germline CDR1 reads LGHNA; CDR2 reads YSLEER. J lost 8 bases, V lost 1 base, and 5 bases had no gene match. This CDR3 has 14 residues. The CDR3 spells CASSQGTGADIQYF. The DNA of the CDR3 is TGCGCCAGCAGCCAAGGAACAGGGGCAGACATTCAGTACTTC.

DNA for the CDR3: TGTGCCAGCAGCTTTTGGCTAGCGGGGGAATCAGAGACCCAGTACTTC. It specifies CASSFWLAGESETQYF. The chain couples TRBV7-9 to TRBJ2-5, with 10 bases identical to TRBD2. The V gene's germline CDR1 is SEHNR and CDR2 FQNEAQ (reference sequence). J gave up 4 bases and V 3 bases, and 8 bases lay outside the gene matches. This CDR3 is built from 16 residues. The whole variable domain, remainder taken from reference TRBV7-9 and TRBJ2-5, is DTGVSQNPRHKITKRGQNVTFRCDPISEHNRLYWYRQTLGQGPEFLTYFQNEAQLEKSRLLSDRFSAERPKGSFSTLEIQRTEQGDSAMYLCASSFWLAGESETQYFGPGTRLLVL.

Note on this clone: A read error may account for a junction end that differs from germline. The chain carries TRBV7-9 and TRBJ2-7, with D hard to call. The CDR3 extends over 12 amino acids. Germline loops: CDR1 SEHNR, CDR2 FQNEAQ (reference sequence). This CDR3 reads CASSNSLREQYF. The CDR3, as DNA: TGCGCCAGCAGCAACTCCCTACGGGAGCAGTACTTC.